This T cell receptor (beta chain) was profiled in a study of shared clonotypes between healthy human individuals. Generated by immunoSEQ multiplex PCR, the TCRdb table keeps only in-frame clones and is missing some. Altogether over 1.4 million clones are present, roughly 95% being singletons, with the ten largest covering approximately 1.1%. Study-wide results and caveats: Across four donors, naive CD4 shared around 5.4%, naive CD8 3.5% to 4%, memory CD4 more than 2%, memory CD8 around 0.36%.

Donors were Caucasian adults residing in Nashville, Tennessee, USA. On this clone itself: Its antigen remains unknown.

Sequenced: naive CD4+ T cells sorted from blood. The sample's subset: CD45RA+ positively selected. The clonotype was recovered from a man between 25 and 39 years old in good health.

The DNA for the CDR3 is TGTGCCAGCAGCTTAGCCAGTCCCAAAAACATTCAGTACTTC. It translates to CASSLASPKNIQYF. The chain carries TRBV13 and TRBJ2-4, with D uncertain. Germline CDR1 reads PRHDT; CDR2 reads FYEKMQ (reference sequence). V was cut by 1 base and J by 2 bases, with 6 bases left in between. CDR3 length: 14 amino acids.